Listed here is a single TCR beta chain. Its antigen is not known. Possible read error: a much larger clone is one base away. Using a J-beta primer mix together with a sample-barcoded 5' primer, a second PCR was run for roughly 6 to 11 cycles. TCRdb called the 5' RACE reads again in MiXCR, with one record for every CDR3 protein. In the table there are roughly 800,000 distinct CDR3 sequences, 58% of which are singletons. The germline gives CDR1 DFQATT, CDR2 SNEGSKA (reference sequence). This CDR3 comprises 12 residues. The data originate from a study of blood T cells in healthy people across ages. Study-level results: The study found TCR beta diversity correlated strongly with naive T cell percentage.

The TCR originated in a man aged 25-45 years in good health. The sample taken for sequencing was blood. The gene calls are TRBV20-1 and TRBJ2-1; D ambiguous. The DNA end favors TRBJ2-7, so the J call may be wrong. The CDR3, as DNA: TGCAGTGCTAGGGCCGTATACAATGAGCAGTACTTC. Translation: CSARAVYNEQYF.